The clone carrying this TCR beta chain was found a few times. Its antigen is unidentified. The V gene lost 6 bases and the J gene lost 4 bases, with 33 bases spanning the gap. The CDR3 extends over 19 amino acids. Germline-derived CDR1 and CDR2 are DFQATT and SNEGSKA (reference sequence). This sample was included in a study of blood T cells in healthy people across ages. Regarding the study as a whole: Whereas aged donors had fewer naive CD4+ cells, long-lived donors had more of them and higher diversity.

Primed by a sample-barcoded 5' primer and a J-beta primer mix, a second PCR proceeded for roughly 6 to 12 cycles. Every cDNA molecule carried a tag from a template-switch adaptor bearing 12 random nucleotides. MiXCR was run by TCRdb on the 5' RACE reads, yielding one entry per CDR3 protein. The sample has 650,000 to 900,000 distinct CDR3 sequences, approximately 65% seen once. The sequencing input was blood. V gene TRBV20-1 combines with J gene TRBJ1-2, with a possible D match to TRBD1 (5 bases). The TCR comes from a man between 25 and 39 years old in good health. CDR3 loop: CSAERPVAGWRGNSYGYTF. The DNA of the CDR3 is TGCAGTGCGGAGCGTCCTGTGGCAGGATGGAGGGGTAATTCCTATGGCTACACCTTC.